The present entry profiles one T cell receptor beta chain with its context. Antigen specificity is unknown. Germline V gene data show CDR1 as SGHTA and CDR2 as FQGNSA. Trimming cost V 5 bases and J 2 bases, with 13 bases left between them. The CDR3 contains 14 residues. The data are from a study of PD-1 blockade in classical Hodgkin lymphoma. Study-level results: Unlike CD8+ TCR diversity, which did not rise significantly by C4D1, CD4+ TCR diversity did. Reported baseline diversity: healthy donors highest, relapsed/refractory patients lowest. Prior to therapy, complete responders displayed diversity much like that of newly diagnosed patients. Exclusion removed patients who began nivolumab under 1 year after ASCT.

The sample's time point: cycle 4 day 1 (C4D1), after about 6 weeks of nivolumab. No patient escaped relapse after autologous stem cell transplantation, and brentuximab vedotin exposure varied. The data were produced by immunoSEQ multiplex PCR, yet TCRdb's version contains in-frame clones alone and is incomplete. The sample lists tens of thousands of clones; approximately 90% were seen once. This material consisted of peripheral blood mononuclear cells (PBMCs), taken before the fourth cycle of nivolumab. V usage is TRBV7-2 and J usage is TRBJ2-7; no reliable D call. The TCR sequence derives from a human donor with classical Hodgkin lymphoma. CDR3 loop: CASSPLGPAYEQYF. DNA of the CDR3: TGTGCCAGCAGCCCCCTAGGGCCCGCCTACGAGCAGTACTTC.